These 10 T cell receptor beta chains came from one sample sequenced in a study of CD8 T cells in ankylosing spondylitis. Which antigens these TCRs recognize remains unknown. TCRdb independently ran MiXCR on the 5' RACE reads; one entry per CDR3 protein. The sample consists of about 500,000 distinct CDR3 sequences, 10% to 15% of them appearing once. General study points: Seemingly characteristic of ankylosing spondylitis blood was a TCR beta motif consisting of several highly homologous variants.

Sequences were obtained from blood, either unsorted or a sorted T cell fraction (not recorded which). These receptors were obtained from a male donor with ankylosing spondylitis.

This clonotype was recorded a few times. This chain joins TRBV7-8 and TRBJ2-5, with 11 bases identical to TRBD2. Germline values: CDR1 SGHVS, CDR2 FQNEAQ. This CDR3 spans 16 amino acids. V was pared by 3 bases and J by 5 bases, with 8 bases of the junction left unmatched. This CDR3 is CASSFRLAGGGETQYF. CDR3 in DNA: TGTGCCAGCAGCTTTCGTCTAGCGGGAGGTGGGGAGACCCAGTACTTC.

V is TRBV5-1 and J is TRBJ1-1; 10 bases match TRBD1. The CDR3 loop spans 17 amino acids. V shed 3 bases and J 0 bases; nucleotides not matched to a gene: 8. Germline CDR1 is SGHRS and CDR2 is YFSETQ. The CDR3 loop is CASSYDPGQGMNTEAFF. CDR3 sequence (DNA): TGCGCCAGCAGCTACGATCCGGGACAGGGGATGAACACTGAAGCTTTCTTT.

This rearrangement joins TRBV5-1 to TRBJ2-7; TRBD1 might be the D (6 bases). This CDR3 is 14 amino acids long. Trimming stripped 3 bases from V and 1 base from J, with 11 bases between. CDR1 SGHRS and CDR2 YFSETQ come from the germline V gene. The CDR3 region is CASSSLTGSYEQYF. The CDR3 nucleotides are TGCGCCAGCAGCTCGCTGACAGGTTCCTACGAGCAGTACTTC.

The rearrangement uses TRBV19 and TRBJ1-5; a weak D match, TRBD1 (6 bases). V was clipped by 5 bases and J by 0 bases, with 17 bases between them. Germline CDR1 reads LNHDA; CDR2 reads SQIVND (reference sequence). This CDR3 contains 17 residues. The CDR3 reads CASSARTERYSNQPQHF. CDR3 coding DNA: TGTGCCAGTAGTGCCCGGACAGAACGCTATAGCAATCAGCCCCAGCATTTT. The entire variable domain, with the rest obtained from reference TRBV19 and TRBJ1-5, is as follows: DGGITQSPKYLFRKEGQNVTLSCEQNLNHDAMYWYRQDPGQGLRLIYYSQIVNDFQKGDIAEGYSVSREKKESFPLTVTSAQKNPTAFYLCASSARTERYSNQPQHFGDGTRLSIL.

This clonotype was detected only a few times. The chain employs TRBV7-9 and TRBJ2-1, with D possibly matching TRBD2 (6 bases). The length of the CDR3 is 14 residues. Germline V gene sequence: CDR1 SEHNR, CDR2 FQNEAQ (reference sequence). V lost 3 bases and J 3 bases, leaving 9 bases between the germline ends. This chain's CDR3 is CASSLRDVYNEQFF. The DNA of the CDR3 is TGTGCCAGCAGCTTGCGGGATGTCTACAATGAGCAGTTCTTC.

This clonotype was detected only a few times. This chain links TRBV20-1 with TRBJ2-1, with D possibly TRBD2 on 6 matching bases. The CDR3 is made up of 14 amino acids. The V and J ends lost 3 bases and 2 bases respectively, with 11 bases between them. Germline loops: CDR1 DFQATT, CDR2 SNEGSKA (reference sequence). CDR3 nucleotides: TGCAGTGCTAGGTCGACTAGTCCCTACAATGAGCAGTTCTTC. It is translated as CSARSTSPYNEQFF.

The rearrangement uses TRBV29-1 and TRBJ2-7; TRBD1 matches at 8 bases. The germline CDR1 and CDR2 sequences are SQVTM and ANQGSEA. J gave up 7 bases and V 6 bases, and 11 bases lay outside the gene matches. The CDR3 length is 13 residues. The CDR3 reads CSVAVQGADEQYF. CDR3 DNA sequence: TGCAGCGTCGCGGTCCAGGGGGCGGATGAGCAGTACTTC.

This clonotype was picked up a small number of times. V and J are TRBV13 and TRBJ2-7; D uncertain. V gave up 2 bases and J gave up 3 bases, with 5 bases separating them. There are 12 residues in the CDR3. Germline CDR1 PRHDT, CDR2 FYEKMQ (reference sequence). The CDR3 region is CASSLIGYEQYV. The CDR3 nucleotides read TGTGCCAGCAGCTTAATAGGCTACGAGCAGTACGTC.

The chain employs TRBV30 and TRBJ1-1; 8 nucleotides match TRBD1. Germline trimming cut 0 bases from V and 0 bases from J; bases unmatched to any gene: 9. Germline V gene data show CDR1 as GTSNPN and CDR2 as SVGIG (reference sequence). The CDR3 has 17 residues. This CDR3 reads CAWSVVGGTGLNTEAFF. DNA for the CDR3: TGTGCCTGGAGTGTAGTAGGAGGGACAGGTCTGAACACTGAAGCTTTCTTT.

This clonotype appeared a few times. The rearrangement uses TRBV11-3 and TRBJ2-1, with TRBD2 matching 7 bases. Looked up from germline, CDR1 is SGHNT and CDR2 is YENEEA. After removal of 3 bases from V and 5 bases from J, the junction contained 7 bases not matched to a gene. This CDR3 is 15 amino acids long. The CDR3 region is CASSFEGGLNNEQFF. Written as DNA, the CDR3 is TGTGCCAGCAGCTTCGAGGGAGGGCTAAACAATGAGCAGTTCTTC.